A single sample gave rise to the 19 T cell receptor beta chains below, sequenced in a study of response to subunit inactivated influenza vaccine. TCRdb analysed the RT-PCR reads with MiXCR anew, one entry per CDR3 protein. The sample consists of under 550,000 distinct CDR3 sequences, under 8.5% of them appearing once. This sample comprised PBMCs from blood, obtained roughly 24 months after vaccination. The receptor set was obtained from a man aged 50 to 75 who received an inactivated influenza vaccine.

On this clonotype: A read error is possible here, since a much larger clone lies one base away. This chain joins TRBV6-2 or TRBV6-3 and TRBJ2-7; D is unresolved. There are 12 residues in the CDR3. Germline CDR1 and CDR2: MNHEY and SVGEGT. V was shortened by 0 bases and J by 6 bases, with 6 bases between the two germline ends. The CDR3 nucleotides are TGTGCCAGCAGTTACTCAGGGATCGAGCAGTACTTC. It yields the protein CASSYSGIEQYF.

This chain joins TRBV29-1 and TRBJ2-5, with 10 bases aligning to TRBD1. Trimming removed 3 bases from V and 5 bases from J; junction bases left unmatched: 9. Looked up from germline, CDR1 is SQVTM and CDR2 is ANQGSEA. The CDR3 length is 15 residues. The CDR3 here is CSVDVGQGVRETQYF. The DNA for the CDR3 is TGCAGCGTTGATGTAGGACAGGGGGTTCGGGAGACCCAGTACTTC.

CDR3 region: CSASGRPDGNTIYF. Written as DNA, the CDR3 is TGCAGTGCTAGCGGCAGGCCCGATGGAAACACCATATATTTT. The chain uses TRBV20-1 and TRBJ1-3; D is uncertain. Trimming stripped 3 bases from V and 3 bases from J, with 12 bases between. The CDR3 runs to 14 residues. CDR1 and CDR2 from the germline V gene are DFQATT and SNEGSKA (reference sequence).

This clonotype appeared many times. The CDR3 protein is CASSLMSGRNNEQFF. The CDR3 coding sequence is TGTGCCAGCAGCCTTATGAGCGGGAGGAACAATGAGCAGTTCTTC. V gene TRBV9 combines with J gene TRBJ2-1; 9 bases line up with TRBD2. The V gene end was trimmed by 4 bases and the J gene end by 5 bases; junction bases not matched to a gene: 7. The CDR3 runs 15 residues. The germline V gene encodes CDR1 SGDLS and CDR2 YYNGEE.

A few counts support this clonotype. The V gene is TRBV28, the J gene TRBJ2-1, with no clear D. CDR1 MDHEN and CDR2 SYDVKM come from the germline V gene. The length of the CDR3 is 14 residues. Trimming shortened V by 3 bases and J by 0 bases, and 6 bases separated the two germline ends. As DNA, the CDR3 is TGTGCCAGCAGTTTTGGAGTCTCCTACAATGAGCAGTTCTTC. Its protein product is CASSFGVSYNEQFF.

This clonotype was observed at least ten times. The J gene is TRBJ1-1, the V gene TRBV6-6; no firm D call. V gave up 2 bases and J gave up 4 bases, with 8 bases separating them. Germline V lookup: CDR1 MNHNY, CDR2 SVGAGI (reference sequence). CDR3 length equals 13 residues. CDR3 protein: CASSYTLGTEAFF. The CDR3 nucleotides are TGTGCCAGCAGTTACACCCTGGGCACTGAAGCTTTCTTT.

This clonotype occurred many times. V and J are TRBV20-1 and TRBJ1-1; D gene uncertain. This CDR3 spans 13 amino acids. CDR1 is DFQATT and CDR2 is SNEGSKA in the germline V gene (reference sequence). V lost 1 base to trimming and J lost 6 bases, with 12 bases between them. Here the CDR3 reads CSARVTSKAEAFF. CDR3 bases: TGCAGTGCTAGAGTTACCAGTAAGGCTGAAGCTTTCTTT.

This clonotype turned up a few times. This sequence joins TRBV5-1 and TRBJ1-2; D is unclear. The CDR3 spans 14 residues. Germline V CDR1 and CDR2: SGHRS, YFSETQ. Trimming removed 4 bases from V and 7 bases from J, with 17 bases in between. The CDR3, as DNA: TGCGCCAGCAGCCCCCACGGCCCCAGCTCTGGCTACACCTTC. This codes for CASSPHGPSSGYTF.

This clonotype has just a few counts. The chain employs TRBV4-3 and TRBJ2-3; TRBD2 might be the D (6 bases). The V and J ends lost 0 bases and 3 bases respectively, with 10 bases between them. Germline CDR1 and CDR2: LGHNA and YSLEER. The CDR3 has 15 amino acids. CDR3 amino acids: CASSQDPLATDTQYF. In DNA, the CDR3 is TGCGCCAGCAGCCAAGACCCCCTAGCGACAGATACGCAGTATTTT.

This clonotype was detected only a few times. CDR3 residues: CASSQDPGANTGELFF. The CDR3 DNA is TGCGCCAGCAGCCAAGATCCGGGGGCGAACACCGGGGAGCTGTTTTTT. This rearrangement joins TRBV4-3 to TRBJ2-2, with D perhaps matching TRBD2 (6 bases). Trimming stripped 0 bases from V and 0 bases from J, with 8 bases between. Germline loops: CDR1 LGHNA, CDR2 YSLEER. The CDR3 has 16 amino acids.

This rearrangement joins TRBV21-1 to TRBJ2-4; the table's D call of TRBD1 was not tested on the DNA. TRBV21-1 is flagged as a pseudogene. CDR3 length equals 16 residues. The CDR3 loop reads CASSSKNGMTKNIQYF. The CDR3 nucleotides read TGTGCCAGCAGCTCCAAGAACGGGATGACCAAAAACATTCAGTACTTC.

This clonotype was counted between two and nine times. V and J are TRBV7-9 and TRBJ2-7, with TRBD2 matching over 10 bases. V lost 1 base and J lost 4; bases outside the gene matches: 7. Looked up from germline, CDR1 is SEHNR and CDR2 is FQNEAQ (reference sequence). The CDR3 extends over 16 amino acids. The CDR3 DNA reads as TGTGCCAGCAGCTTAGGTCCTAGCGGGAGTGTTTACGAGCAGTACTTC. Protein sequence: CASSLGPSGSVYEQYF. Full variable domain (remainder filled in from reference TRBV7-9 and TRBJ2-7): DTGVSQNPRHKITKRGQNVTFRCDPISEHNRLYWYRQTLGQGPEFLTYFQNEAQLEKSRLLSDRFSAERPKGSFSTLEIQRTEQGDSAMYLCASSLGPSGSVYEQYFGPGTRLTVT.

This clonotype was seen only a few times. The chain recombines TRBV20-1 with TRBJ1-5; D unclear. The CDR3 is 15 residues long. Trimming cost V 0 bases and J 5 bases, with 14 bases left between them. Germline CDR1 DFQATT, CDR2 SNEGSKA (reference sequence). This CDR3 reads CSARDSGRGDQPQHF. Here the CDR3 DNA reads TGCAGTGCTAGAGATTCAGGACGGGGAGATCAGCCCCAGCATTTT.

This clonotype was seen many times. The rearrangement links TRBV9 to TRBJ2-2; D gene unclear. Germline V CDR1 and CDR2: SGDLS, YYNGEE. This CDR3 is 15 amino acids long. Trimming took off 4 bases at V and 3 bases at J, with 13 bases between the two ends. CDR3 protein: CASSRGSGYTGELFF. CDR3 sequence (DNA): TGTGCCAGCAGCCGCGGCTCAGGATACACCGGGGAGCTGTTTTTT.

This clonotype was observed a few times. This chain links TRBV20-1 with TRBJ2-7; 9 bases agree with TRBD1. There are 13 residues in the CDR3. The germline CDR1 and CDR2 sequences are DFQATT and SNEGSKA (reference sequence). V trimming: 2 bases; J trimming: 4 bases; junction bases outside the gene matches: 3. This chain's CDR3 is CSARKDRGYEQYF. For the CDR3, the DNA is TGCAGTGCTAGAAAGGACAGGGGATACGAGCAGTACTTC.

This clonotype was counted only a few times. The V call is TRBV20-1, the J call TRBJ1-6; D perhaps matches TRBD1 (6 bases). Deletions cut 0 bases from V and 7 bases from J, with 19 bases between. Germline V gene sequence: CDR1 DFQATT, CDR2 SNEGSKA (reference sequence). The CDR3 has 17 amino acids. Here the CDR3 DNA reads TGCAGTGCTAGAGACTCCCGGGACACCCTTCGGAATTCACCCCTCCACTTT. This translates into CSARDSRDTLRNSPLHF.

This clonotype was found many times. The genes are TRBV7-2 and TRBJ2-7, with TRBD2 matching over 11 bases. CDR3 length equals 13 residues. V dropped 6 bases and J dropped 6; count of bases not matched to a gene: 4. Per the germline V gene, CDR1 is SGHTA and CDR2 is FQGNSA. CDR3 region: CASRPTSGTEQYF. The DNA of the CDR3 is TGTGCCAGCAGACCGACTAGCGGGACCGAGCAGTACTTC. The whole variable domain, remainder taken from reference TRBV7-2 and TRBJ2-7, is GAGVSQSPSNKVTEKGKDVELRCDPISGHTALYWYRQSLGQGLEFLIYFQGNSAPDKSGLPSDRFSAERTGGSVSTLTIQRTQQEDSAVYLCASRPTSGTEQYFGPGTRLTVT.

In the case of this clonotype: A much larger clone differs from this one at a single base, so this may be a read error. CDR3 DNA: TGCAGCGTCAAAACCAGAGGGCGTGGTGAGCAGTTCTTC. Translation gives CSVKTRGRGEQFF. V gene TRBV29-1 combines with J gene TRBJ2-1, with TRBD2 as a possible D gene (5 bases). V was clipped by 6 bases and J by 9 bases, with 18 bases between them. This CDR3 comprises 13 residues. Germline V gives CDR1 SQVTM, CDR2 ANQGSEA.

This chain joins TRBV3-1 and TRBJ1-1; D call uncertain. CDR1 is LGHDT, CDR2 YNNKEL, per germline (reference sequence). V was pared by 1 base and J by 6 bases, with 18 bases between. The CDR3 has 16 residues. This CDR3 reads CASSQGLGKGIPEAFF. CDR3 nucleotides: TGTGCCAGCAGCCAAGGTCTAGGGAAAGGGATACCTGAAGCTTTCTTT. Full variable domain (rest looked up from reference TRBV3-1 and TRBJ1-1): DTAVSQTPKYLVTQMGNDKSIKCEQNLGHDTMYWYKQDSKKFLKIMFSYNNKELIINETVPNRFSPKSPDKAHLNLHINSLELGDSAVYFCASSQGLGKGIPEAFFGQGTRLTVV.